This T cell receptor beta chain was identified during a study of radiotherapy plus CTLA-4 blockade in lung cancer. General observations from the study: Radiotherapy was combined with ipilimumab, and tumor-derived TCR clones then expanded in blood.

The repertoire was sequenced with immunoSEQ multiplex PCR; TCRdb's copy has only in-frame clones and lacks some. The sample has about 45,000 clones, about 63% seen once; the top ten hold about 18%. The CDR3 extends over 13 amino acids. Trimming took 0 bases from V and 7 from J, leaving 7 bases between them. Germline CDR1 and CDR2: SGHAT and FQNNGV. Participants had chemo-refractory metastatic non-small-cell lung cancer and were treated with focal radiation plus ipilimumab CTLA-4 blockade. This clone was picked up a small number of times. The antigen remains unidentified. Different DNA sequences within this sample yield the same CDR3.

V gene TRBV11-2 combines with J gene TRBJ2-1, with D unclear. The TCR comes from a human donor with non-small cell lung cancer who had a partial response to radiotherapy plus ipilimumab. Material: peripheral blood, obtained from a patient treated with radiotherapy plus ipilimumab. This chain's CDR3 is CASSLDLSNEQFF. The CDR3 nucleotides are TGTGCCAGCAGCTTAGATCTGAGTAATGAGCAGTTCTTC.